The present entry profiles one T cell receptor beta chain with its context. The data were taken from a study of CD4 and CD8 cells across lung adenocarcinoma regions. Using its own MiXCR run on the PCR reads, TCRdb lists one record per CDR3 protein. The repertoire holds about 12,000 distinct CDR3 sequences, with 47% as singletons. Samples came from patients with localized non-small cell lung adenocarcinoma. The CDR3 sequence is 13 residues long. V was cut by 5 bases and J by 11 bases, with 21 bases left in between. Germline CDR1 and CDR2: GTSNPN and SVGIG (reference sequence). The chain employs TRBV30 and TRBJ2-5; D gene unclear. Source material: CD8+ T cells from the margin of a lung tumor. This receptor was taken from a male donor with lung adenocarcinoma. The CD4 and CD8 labels of this study may be unreliable. The CDR3 DNA reads TGTGCCTGGGACGGGTCGGGCTACAATGAGCAGTACTTC. Its protein is CAWDGSGYNEQYF.